This TCR beta chain was captured by sequencing in a study of molecular identifiers for immune sequencing clone quantification. For the study at large: Replicates partitioned RNA from approximately 20,000 or 100,000 naive CD8 cells into five parts, sequencing four.

Findings of the study overall: Because of identical TCR molecules sharing a barcode, sizes of highly expanded clones could be underestimated.

Based on a CD8+CD4-CCR7+CD45RA+ profile, naive CD8 T cells were sorted. Comments on this clonotype: Its specificity is not known. A much larger clone differs from this one at a single base, so this may be a read error.

Previously described methods and listed TCR primers were employed for the bulk TCR libraries. TCRdb ran MiXCR on the PCR reads and lists one entry per CDR3 protein. The table lists hundreds of thousands of distinct CDR3 sequences, 25% of them singletons. The sample comprised naive CD8+ T cells from blood, with Jurkat cell RNA spiked in. Subset defined: FACS-sorted CD8+CD4-CCR7+CD45RA+ naive T cells. The TCR originated in a human donor in good health. Some libraries in this study had Jurkat cell RNA spiked in.

The CDR3 reads CASSLTTQRSSYGYTF. The CDR3 DNA follows: TGTGCCAGCAGCTTAACGACCCAACGATCGTCTTATGGCTACACCTTC. V usage is TRBV7-9 and J usage is TRBJ1-2; D not certain. The CDR3 is 16 residues long. Trimming removed 2 bases from V and 5 bases from J, with 18 bases in between. CDR1 and CDR2 from the germline V gene are SEHNR and FQNEAQ (reference sequence).